This TCR beta chain was identified during a study of identical twins. Template switching created a universal primer site, and the cDNA included unique molecular identifiers. TCRdb ran MiXCR on the 5' RACE reads and lists one entry per CDR3 protein. Among about 660,000 distinct CDR3 sequences listed, 8% to 9% were seen once. The V end lost 1 base, the J end lost 7 bases, and 8 bases lay between the germline ends. The CDR3 extends over 12 amino acids. Germline values: CDR1 LGHNA, CDR2 YNFKEQ. This clonotype has a count of ten or more. All donors comprised healthy Caucasians. The data also belong to a second study, concerning yellow fever vaccine responses in identical twins.

Sequenced sample: PBMCs. The TCR was taken from a woman under 30 in good health. This sequence joins TRBV4-2 and TRBJ2-7; D unresolved. CDR3 protein: CASSQATEEQYF. Written as DNA, the CDR3 is TGTGCCAGCAGCCAAGCTACGGAGGAGCAGTACTTC.